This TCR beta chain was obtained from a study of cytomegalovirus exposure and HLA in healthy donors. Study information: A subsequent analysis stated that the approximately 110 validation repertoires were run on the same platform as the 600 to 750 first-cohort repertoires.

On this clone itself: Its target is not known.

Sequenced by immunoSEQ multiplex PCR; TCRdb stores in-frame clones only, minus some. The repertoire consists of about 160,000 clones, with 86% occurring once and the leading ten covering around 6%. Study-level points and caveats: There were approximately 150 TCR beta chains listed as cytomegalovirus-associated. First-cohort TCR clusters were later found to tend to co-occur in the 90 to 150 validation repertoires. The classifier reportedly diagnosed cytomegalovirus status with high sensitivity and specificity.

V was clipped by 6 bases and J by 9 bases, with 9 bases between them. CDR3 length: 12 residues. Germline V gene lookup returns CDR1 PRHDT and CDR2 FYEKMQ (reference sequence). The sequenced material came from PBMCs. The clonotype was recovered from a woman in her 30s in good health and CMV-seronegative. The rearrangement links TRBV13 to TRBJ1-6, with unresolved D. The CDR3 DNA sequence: TGTGCCAGCAGTCGTCTCGGTTCACCCCTCCACTTT. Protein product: CASSRLGSPLHF. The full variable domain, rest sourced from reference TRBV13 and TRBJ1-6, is AAGVIQSPRHLIKEKRETATLKCYPIPRHDTVYWYQQGPGQDPQFLISFYEKMQSDKGSIPDRFSAQQFSDYHSELNMSSLELGDSALYFCASSRLGSPLHFGNGTRLTVT.